A single sample gave rise to the 13 T cell receptor beta chains below, sequenced in a study of T cells in localized non-small cell lung cancer. The repertoire was sequenced with immunoSEQ multiplex PCR; TCRdb's copy has only in-frame clones and lacks some. Here the sample spans tens of thousands of clones, 85% to 90% being singletons. This specimen was peripheral blood, taken before any cancer treatment. The receptors originated from a woman aged 35-70 years with stage I squamous cell lung carcinoma.

The chain uses TRBV14 and TRBJ1-2, with a weak D call TRBD1 (6 bases). The germline V and J ends were trimmed by 4 bases and 4 bases, with 16 bases remaining between them. Germline V CDR1 and CDR2: SGHDN, FVKESK. This CDR3 comprises 15 residues. The CDR3 DNA is TGTGCCAGCAGCCCACAGGGCGCCGTTGGCTATGGCTACACCTTC. Translating gives CASSPQGAVGYGYTF.

Notes on this clone: The junction does not match germline at one end; this may be a read error. Within the sample, other DNA sequences also encode this same CDR3. The rearrangement joins TRBV6-5 to TRBJ1-1; 7 positions match TRBD1. Germline-derived CDR1 and CDR2 are MNHEY and SVGAGI. CDR3 length: 13 residues. The CDR3 nucleotides are TGCGCCAGCAGTTACACAGGGGAAACTGAAGCTTTCTTT. The encoded protein is CASSYTGETEAFF.

The chain links TRBV5-1 to TRBJ1-2; D is unclear. Germline CDR1 SGHRS, CDR2 YFSETQ. This CDR3 is built from 14 residues. The V end lost 0 bases, the J end lost 2 bases, and 8 bases lay between the germline ends. CDR3: CASSLDLQNYGYTF. The CDR3 nucleotides read TGCGCCAGCAGCTTGGATTTACAGAACTATGGCTACACCTTC.

The V and J genes are TRBV10-2 and TRBJ1-6, with 8 bases aligning to TRBD1. This CDR3 is 16 amino acids long. Germline values: CDR1 WSHSY, CDR2 SAAADI. V gave up 1 base and J gave up 10 bases; unmatched junction bases: 9. As DNA, the CDR3 is TGCGCCAGCAGTGAGTTCGGACAGGGCAGTTGGTCACCCCTCCACTTT. Translating gives CASSEFGQGSWSPLHF.

The CDR3 coding sequence is TGTGCCAGCAGTGAGTGGGGACACCCTGGAAACACCATATATTTT. Translated, it gives CASSEWGHPGNTIYF. The rearrangement uses TRBV6-1 and TRBJ1-3; TRBD1 is a possible D gene (6 bases). The CDR3 length is 15 residues. V was pared by 3 bases and J by 2 bases, with 11 bases between. Per the germline V gene, CDR1 is MNHNS and CDR2 is SASEGT.

The chain links TRBV6-1 to TRBJ2-5; 12 bases agree with TRBD2. The CDR3 loop spans 16 amino acids. Germline V gene data show CDR1 as MNHNS and CDR2 as SASEGT. Trimming removed 4 bases from V and 5 bases from J; junction bases left unmatched: 8. In nucleotides, the CDR3 is TGTGCCAGCAGTGTGTCTAGCGGGGGGGCCGGCGAGACCCAGTACTTC. It encodes CASSVSSGGAGETQYF.

The chain is built from TRBV2 and TRBJ1-1, with TRBD1 as a possible D gene (5 bases). The CDR3 extends over 13 amino acids. Per the germline V gene, CDR1 is SNHLY and CDR2 is FYNNEI. V was clipped by 6 bases and J by 3 bases, with 11 bases between them. The CDR3 DNA sequence: TGTGCCAGCAGCTCACGGGGACACACTGAAGCTTTCTTT. As protein: CASSSRGHTEAFF.

This chain connects TRBV29-1 to TRBJ1-2, with 8 bases aligning to TRBD1. Trimming removed 1 base from V and 3 bases from J; junction bases left unmatched: 4. Germline V gene sequence: CDR1 SQVTM, CDR2 ANQGSEA. CDR3 length: 14 residues. The CDR3 protein is CSVEGTGSDYGYTF. CDR3 in DNA: TGCAGCGTTGAAGGGACAGGGTCGGACTATGGCTACACCTTC.

The J gene is TRBJ1-1, the V gene TRBV5-1; D is unclear. CDR3 length: 14 residues. Germline CDR1 and CDR2: SGHRS and YFSETQ. Trimming cost V 1 base and J 0 bases, with 7 bases left between them. The chain's CDR3 is CASSLSAMNTEAFF. DNA of the CDR3: TGCGCCAGCAGCTTGTCTGCCATGAACACTGAAGCTTTCTTT.

The CDR3 protein is CASSSGQGTQYF. The CDR3 region has the DNA TGCGCCAGCAGCTCAGGACAGGGGACGCAGTATTTT. The chain joins TRBV5-1 to TRBJ2-3, with 9 nucleotides matching TRBD1. The CDR3 totals 12 residues. Trimming cost V 3 bases and J 9 bases; bases outside gene matches: 2. CDR1 SGHRS and CDR2 YFSETQ come from the germline V gene. Complete variable domain (other parts from reference TRBV5-1 and TRBJ2-3): KAGVTQTPRYLIKTRGQQVTLSCSPISGHRSVSWYQQTPGQGLQFLFEYFSETQRNKGNFPGRFSGRQFSNSRSEMNVSTLELGDSALYLCASSSGQGTQYFGPGTRLTVL.

The chain uses TRBV6-6 and TRBJ1-5; D is perhaps TRBD1 (5 bases). The germline V and J ends were trimmed by 2 bases and 9 bases, with 11 bases remaining between them. CDR1 MNHNY and CDR2 SVGAGI come from the germline V gene (reference sequence). The CDR3 length is 13 residues. The CDR3 DNA is TGTGCCAGCAGTTACGGCAGGGAAGCGCCCCAGCATTTT. Translating it yields CASSYGREAPQHF.

V and J are TRBV10-2 and TRBJ1-1; D perhaps matches TRBD1 (5 bases). V lost 7 bases and J 1 base, leaving 13 bases between the germline ends. Looked up from germline, CDR1 is WSHSY and CDR2 is SAAADI. The CDR3 totals 14 residues. The CDR3: CASITGLWNTEAFF. CDR3 DNA sequence: TGCGCCAGCATTACGGGACTGTGGAACACTGAAGCTTTCTTT.

The rearrangement uses TRBV30 and TRBJ1-6, with TRBD1 as a possible D gene (5 bases). The length of the CDR3 is 14 residues. The germline V gene encodes CDR1 GTSNPN and CDR2 SVGIG (reference sequence). V dropped 6 bases and J dropped 9 bases, with 18 bases sitting between them. CDR3 sequence: CACVTGTLFSPLHF. As DNA, the CDR3 is TGTGCCTGCGTCACCGGGACTTTATTTTCACCCCTCCACTTT. The full variable domain, completed using reference TRBV30 and TRBJ1-6, is SQTIHQWPATLVQPVGSPLSLECTVEGTSNPNLYWYRQAAGRGLQLLFYSVGIGQISSEVPQNLSASRPQDRQFILSSKKLLLSDSGFYLCACVTGTLFSPLHFGNGTRLTVT.